This T cell receptor beta chain was retrieved from a study of long-term antiretroviral therapy in people with HIV. This CDR3 is built from 13 residues. The germline V gene encodes CDR1 WSHSY and CDR2 SAAADI. With 8 bases removed from V and 1 base from J, the gap between germline ends came to 9 bases. This clone was seen a few times. Held in samples before DNA extraction were 1-10 million cryopreserved PBMC. The libraries were made with immunoSEQ v3.0 at survey level. Assay used: immunoSEQ multiplex PCR; TCRdb lists only in-frame clones, some missing. The sample holds almost 35,000 clones, approximately 85% seen once.

The specimen comprised unsorted PBMCs, sampled approximately 2.7 years before starting antiretroviral therapy. The sequence came from a woman aged 25 to 45 with HIV. V is TRBV10-2 and J is TRBJ2-1; the D is unclear. CDR3 amino acids: CASARISYNEQFF. The CDR3 DNA sequence: TGCGCCAGCGCGAGGATATCCTACAATGAGCAGTTCTTC.